This entry lists 3 T cell receptor beta chains sequenced from one sample in a study of blood T cell repertoires in COVID-19. The protocol was immunoSEQ multiplex PCR, while the TCRdb copy is restricted to in-frame clones and leaves out a portion. The table has approximately 200,000 clones, around 83% seen once; the top ten hold about 3%. What was sequenced was peripheral blood. These receptors all come from a man over 45 who had recovered from COVID-19.

The chain couples TRBV7-2 to TRBJ2-7, with TRBD2 as a possible D gene (6 bases). The CDR3 is made up of 14 amino acids. Germline assignment: CDR1 SGHTA and CDR2 FQGNSA. Deletions cut 3 bases from V and 7 bases from J, with 16 bases between. The CDR3 reads CASSFYPGVGEQYF. The CDR3 coding sequence is TGTGCCAGCAGCTTTTATCCGGGAGTAGGAGAGCAGTACTTC.

V gene TRBV6-6 combines with J gene TRBJ2-3; TRBD2 is a possible D gene (5 bases). The V gene lost 4 bases and the J gene lost 6 bases, with 14 bases spanning the gap. Germline CDR1 MNHNY, CDR2 SVGAGI (reference sequence). The length of the CDR3 is 14 residues. The CDR3 nucleotides are TGTGCCAGCAGTTCGATACTAGGCTCCGATACGCAGTATTTT. It yields the protein CASSSILGSDTQYF.

The gene calls are TRBV5-1 and TRBJ2-7, with 8 nucleotides matching TRBD2. This CDR3 contains 15 residues. The junction had 7 bases not matched to a gene; V was cut back by 0 bases and J by 5 bases. CDR1 SGHRS and CDR2 YFSETQ come from the germline V gene. In DNA form, the CDR3 reads TGCGCCAGCAGCTTGGCCAGCGGGAGCTTCAACGAGCAGTACTTC. It translates to CASSLASGSFNEQYF.